Included here is one TCR beta chain sequence, with context. Its antigen is still unknown. The sample is drawn from a study of cytomegalovirus exposure and HLA in healthy donors. Study-wide results and limits: What TCR beta sequences reportedly achieved was accurate prediction of HLA-A and HLA-B alleles in most subjects. Analyzed later, association rates of TCRs varied across HLA loci, with DRB1 most and HLA-C fewest.

PCR was performed using 60 Vbeta and 13 Jbeta primers. The table came from immunoSEQ multiplex PCR; TCRdb's copy has only in-frame clones and leaves some out. The repertoire holds 150,000 to 200,000 clones, with around four fifths as singletons. CDR3 size: 11 residues. Germline assignment: CDR1 DFQATT and CDR2 SNEGSKA (reference sequence). The receptor comes from a man between 50 and 59 years old in good health and CMV-seropositive. Sequencing was carried out using PBMCs. The V gene is TRBV20-1, the J gene TRBJ2-5, with D possibly being TRBD2 (5 bases). The J call may not be correct, given that the DNA end is closer to TRBJ2-7. CDR3 sequence (DNA): TGCAGTGCTAGAGTGGAGGCCGAGCAGTACTTC. As protein: CSARVEAEQYF.